Below are 13 T cell receptor beta chains sequenced from a single sample in a study of blood T cell repertoires in COVID-19. This table comes from immunoSEQ multiplex PCR, and its TCRdb copy is limited to in-frame clones, with some not included. The data show 200,000 or so clones, 80% to 85% seen once. Sequenced sample: PBMCs or T cells enriched from blood (not recorded which). The receptors here all came from a man aged 35-49 years who had recovered from COVID-19.

The genes are TRBV6-5 and TRBJ2-7; tentatively, D is TRBD2 (5 bases). Germline V CDR1 and CDR2: MNHEY, SVGAGI. V dropped 6 bases and J dropped 0 bases, with 9 bases sitting between them. CDR3 length equals 13 residues. CDR3 DNA sequence: TGTGCCAGCAGAGCCGGGGTCTCCTACGAGCAGTACTTC. As protein: CASRAGVSYEQYF.

The chain couples TRBV10-3 to TRBJ1-1; D not resolved. With 4 bases removed from V and 0 bases from J, the gap between germline ends came to 6 bases. CDR1 and CDR2 (germline): ENHRY, SYGVKD. The CDR3 length is 13 residues. CDR3 sequence: CAISAEMNTEAFF. Here the CDR3 DNA reads TGTGCCATCAGTGCTGAGATGAACACTGAAGCTTTCTTT.

J is TRBJ1-3 and V is TRBV28; 7 bases fit TRBD1. The CDR3 is 14 amino acids. J was trimmed by 6 bases and V by 4 bases; bases with no gene match: 6. Germline-derived CDR1 and CDR2 are MDHEN and SYDVKM. The CDR3 here is CASSYKDRQNTIYF. The CDR3 region has the DNA TGTGCCAGCAGTTACAAGGACAGGCAAAACACCATATATTTT.

The chain couples TRBV6-5 to TRBJ1-2; the D is unclear. CDR1 is MNHEY and CDR2 is SVGAGI in the germline V gene. CDR3 length: 13 amino acids. The V end lost 8 bases, the J end lost 0 bases, and 10 bases lay between the germline ends. CDR3 in DNA: TGTGCCAGCTTGTCGGGGACTAACTATGGCTACACCTTC. Its translation: CASLSGTNYGYTF.

The chain carries TRBV15 and TRBJ1-1; no clear D gene. The germline gives CDR1 LNHNV, CDR2 YYDKDF (reference sequence). This CDR3 is built from 13 residues. With 4 bases removed from V and 5 bases from J, the gap between germline ends came to 11 bases. CDR3 nucleotide sequence: TGTGCCACCAGCATACAATCGGGGACTGAAGCTTTCTTT. Translated: CATSIQSGTEAFF.

The chain links TRBV2 to TRBJ1-5, with D hard to call. This CDR3 spans 14 amino acids. Deletions cut 1 base from V and 7 bases from J, with 11 bases between. CDR1 and CDR2 (germline): SNHLY, FYNNEI. CDR3 amino acids: CASSEVGGGQPQHF. DNA for the CDR3: TGTGCCAGCAGTGAAGTGGGAGGCGGGCAGCCCCAGCATTTT. The whole variable domain, filled in from reference TRBV2 and TRBJ1-5, reads EPEVTQTPSHQVTQMGQEVILRCVPISNHLYFYWYRQILGQKVEFLVSFYNNEISEKSEIFDDQFSVERPDGSNFTLKIRSTKLEDSAMYFCASSEVGGGQPQHFGDGTRLSIL.

This clone was recorded a few times. V is TRBV6-5 and J is TRBJ2-7; possible D gene TRBD2, 5 bases. Germline values: CDR1 MNHEY, CDR2 SVGAGI. V gave up 7 bases and J gave up 3 bases, with 16 bases separating them. The CDR3 spans 14 residues. For the CDR3, the DNA is TGTGCCAGCAAGATGACTAAGACCGGCTACGAGCAGTACTTC. Translation: CASKMTKTGYEQYF.

V usage is TRBV19 and J usage is TRBJ2-2, with TRBD2 matching over 8 bases. The CDR3 is made up of 15 amino acids. Losses at the gene ends were 4 bases for V and 1 base for J; bases not matched to a gene: 2. Looked up from germline, CDR1 is LNHDA and CDR2 is SQIVND (reference sequence). The CDR3 nucleotides read TGTGCCAGTAGTAGGGGACTAGTGAACACCGGGGAGCTGTTTTTT. Translated: CASSRGLVNTGELFF.

The genes are TRBV19 and TRBJ1-6, with a weak D call TRBD1 (6 bases). In germline, CDR1 is LNHDA, CDR2 SQIVND (reference sequence). The CDR3 sequence is 15 residues long. V lost 5 bases and J 4 bases, leaving 12 bases between the germline ends. CDR3 nucleotides: TGTGCCAGTAGTGTGGGGGCAACGTATAATTCACCCCTCCACTTT. This translates into CASSVGATYNSPLHF.

This chain links TRBV29-1 with TRBJ2-7, with D possibly TRBD1 on 5 matching bases. The CDR3 length is 15 residues. V was pared by 0 bases and J by 2 bases, with 14 bases between. Germline V gene lookup returns CDR1 SQVTM and CDR2 ANQGSEA. In nucleotides, the CDR3 is TGCAGCGTTGAAGAGGGCCAGGGTTTAGCCTACGAGCAGTACTTC. Its protein is CSVEEGQGLAYEQYF.

V is TRBV5-5 and J is TRBJ2-7; possibly TRBD1 for D (5 bases). Germline V gene data show CDR1 as SGHKS and CDR2 as YYEKEE (reference sequence). Trimming left V 1 base short and J 3 bases short, with 5 bases between. The CDR3 has 12 amino acids. The CDR3 region is CASSLRGYEQYF. In DNA, the CDR3 is TGTGCCAGCAGCTTGAGGGGCTACGAGCAGTACTTC.

This chain joins TRBV19 and TRBJ2-5; possibly TRBD1 for D (6 bases). CDR1 LNHDA and CDR2 SQIVND come from the germline V gene (reference sequence). Trimming left V 3 bases short and J 5 bases short, with 10 bases between. The length of the CDR3 is 13 residues. CDR3 residues: CASSMGARETQYF. CDR3 coding DNA: TGTGCCAGTAGTATGGGGGCGAGGGAGACCCAGTACTTC.

The chain uses TRBV3-1 (or the pseudogene TRBV3-2) and TRBJ1-3; 8 bases are shared with TRBD1. This CDR3 is built from 16 residues. CDR1 is LGHDT and CDR2 is YNNKEL in the germline V gene (reference sequence). With 0 bases clipped from V and 4 bases from J, the junction kept 5 bases outside the gene matches. CDR3 amino acids: CASSQDWTGWGNTIYF. The CDR3 nucleotides are TGTGCCAGCAGCCAAGATTGGACAGGGTGGGGAAACACCATATATTTT.